The 29 T cell receptor beta chains given below trace back to one sample, sequenced in a study of OX40 agonist ivuxolimab in advanced cancers. Repertoires were generated with immunoSEQ multiplex PCR, while TCRdb's copy carries only in-frame clones and drops some. This table has tens of thousands of clones, approximately 86% appearing once. The sequencing used CD4+ or CD8+ T cells sorted from blood, collected in a trial of the OX40 agonist ivuxolimab. All receptors derive from an adult with an advanced solid tumor such as melanoma, head and neck, liver or kidney cancer.

This chain connects TRBV6-5 to TRBJ1-4, with a weak D call TRBD1 (6 bases). CDR3 length: 14 residues. V was shortened by 3 bases and J by 6 bases, with 11 bases between the two germline ends. Germline V CDR1 and CDR2: MNHEY, SVGAGI. CDR3 sequence (DNA): TGTGCCAGCAGTTATGGGGGCGGGGATGAAAAACTGTTTTTT. Amino acid sequence: CASSYGGGDEKLFF.

The chain combines TRBV28 with TRBJ2-7; D is unresolved. The length of the CDR3 is 11 residues. Germline V gene sequence: CDR1 MDHEN, CDR2 SYDVKM. V was clipped by 7 bases and J by 3 bases, with 7 bases between them. Written as DNA, the CDR3 is TGTGCCAGCACCAACGGCTACGAGCAGTACTTC. Amino acids: CASTNGYEQYF. The complete variable domain, with remaining parts taken from reference TRBV28 and TRBJ2-7, reads DVKVTQSSRYLVKRTGEKVFLECVQDMDHENMFWYRQDPGLGLRLIYFSYDVKMKEKGDIPEGYSVSREKKERFSLILESASTNQTSMYLCASTNGYEQYFGPGTRLTVT.

This chain connects TRBV2 to TRBJ1-5; 10 nucleotides align to TRBD1. The CDR3 is 15 amino acids. The trim removed 6 bases at V and 8 bases at J, leaving 10 bases unmatched. In germline, CDR1 is SNHLY, CDR2 FYNNEI. The CDR3, as DNA: TGTGCCAGCAGGGGGGGACAGGGGATCATGGAGCCCCAGCATTTT. Translating gives CASRGGQGIMEPQHF.

The chain employs TRBV5-1 and TRBJ1-3; TRBD1 matches 7 bases. Germline lookup yields CDR1 SGHRS and CDR2 YFSETQ. This CDR3 comprises 16 residues. Trimming removed 0 bases from V and 4 bases from J; junction bases left unmatched: 7. CDR3 nucleotide sequence: TGCGCCAGCAGCTTGGACACTGGACAGGCCGGAAACACCATATATTTT. Its protein is CASSLDTGQAGNTIYF. The full variable domain, its missing parts supplied by reference TRBV5-1 and TRBJ1-3, is KAGVTQTPRYLIKTRGQQVTLSCSPISGHRSVSWYQQTPGQGLQFLFEYFSETQRNKGNFPGRFSGRQFSNSRSEMNVSTLELGDSALYLCASSLDTGQAGNTIYFGEGSWLTVV.

The CDR3 is CASSLSKLNEQFF. In DNA, the CDR3 is TGTGCCAGCAGCTTAAGCAAACTCAATGAGCAGTTCTTC. This rearrangement joins TRBV7-3 to TRBJ2-1; D remains unclear. Trimming stripped 1 base from V and 6 bases from J, with 7 bases between. Germline V gene data show CDR1 as SGHTA and CDR2 as FQGTGA. This CDR3 comprises 13 residues.

The genes are TRBV28 and TRBJ2-1; D not resolved. Trimming pared 0 bases from V and 6 bases from J, leaving 9 bases between. This CDR3 contains 14 residues. From germline, CDR1 is MDHEN and CDR2 SYDVKM. The CDR3 region is CASSLWGRTNEQFF. CDR3 nucleotides: TGTGCCAGCAGTTTATGGGGCAGGACCAATGAGCAGTTCTTC.

The chain employs TRBV4-1 and TRBJ2-1, with TRBD2 matching 8 bases. The CDR3 length is 17 residues. The trim removed 0 bases at V and 1 base at J, leaving 5 bases unmatched. Per germline, CDR1 MGHRA and CDR2 YSYEKL. The CDR3 coding sequence is TGCGCCAGCAGCCAAGAGGGTAGCGGGAAGTCCTACAATGAGCAGTTCTTC. It specifies CASSQEGSGKSYNEQFF.

This sequence joins TRBV11-3 and TRBJ2-2, with a tentative D call TRBD2 (6 bases). The CDR3 loop spans 16 amino acids. V lost 3 bases, J lost 6 bases, and 17 bases lay in between. Germline V CDR1 and CDR2: SGHNT, YENEEA. CDR3 bases: TGTGCCAGCAGCTTTGGGTCGGAGGGGATCTCCGGGGAGCTGTTTTTT. Protein product: CASSFGSEGISGELFF.

This chain connects TRBV5-3 to TRBJ1-3; unclear D gene. TRBV5-3 is noted as an ORF with a role that remains uncertain. The CDR3 has 13 residues. V was clipped by 4 bases and J by 4 bases, with 9 bases between them. CDR3: CARSPGKGNTIYF. In nucleotides, the CDR3 is TGTGCCAGAAGCCCTGGAAAGGGAAACACCATATATTTT.

V gene TRBV5-5 combines with J gene TRBJ2-7, with 8 bases that match TRBD1. The V and J ends lost 3 bases and 0 bases, in that order; junction bases with no gene match: 8. Germline V lookup: CDR1 SGHKS, CDR2 YYEKEE (reference sequence). The CDR3 runs 16 residues. CDR3 bases: TGTGCCAGCAGCTACAAACCACAGGGGGACTCCTACGAGCAGTACTTC. This translates into CASSYKPQGDSYEQYF. The entire variable domain, with the rest obtained from reference TRBV5-5 and TRBJ2-7, is as follows: DAGVTQSPTHLIKTRGQQVTLRCSPISGHKSVSWYQQVLGQGPQFIFQYYEKEERGRGNFPDRFSARQFPNYSSELNVNALLLGDSALYLCASSYKPQGDSYEQYFGPGTRLTVT.

Sample share makes this clone medium-sized (0.01 to 0.1%). This rearrangement joins TRBV14 to TRBJ2-1; a possible D gene is TRBD2 (6 bases). Trimming shortened V by 4 bases and J by 5 bases, and 15 bases separated the two germline ends. Per the germline V gene, CDR1 is SGHDN and CDR2 is FVKESK. CDR3 length equals 15 residues. In nucleotides, the CDR3 is TGTGCCAGCAGCCTTTCCGGACTATCGAACAATGAGCAGTTCTTC. Its protein product is CASSLSGLSNNEQFF. Full variable domain (remainder filled in from reference TRBV14 and TRBJ2-1): EAGVTQFPSHSVIEKGQTVTLRCDPISGHDNLYWYRRVMGKEIKFLLHFVKESKQDESGMPNNRFLAERTGGTYSTLKVQPAELEDSGVYFCASSLSGLSNNEQFFGPGTRLTVL.

The CDR3 sequence: CASSPRTSRGREQYF. CDR3 DNA: TGTGCCAGCAGTCCTCGGACTAGCCGGGGTCGCGAGCAGTACTTC. J is TRBJ2-7 and V is TRBV28; TRBD2 matches at 8 bases. Trimming cost V 5 bases and J 6 bases; bases outside gene matches: 12. CDR3 length: 15 amino acids. Germline V gene data show CDR1 as MDHEN and CDR2 as SYDVKM.

The V call is TRBV7-2, the J call TRBJ2-5, with no clear D. This CDR3 is built from 13 residues. Germline V lookup: CDR1 SGHTA, CDR2 FQGNSA. Trimming removed 1 base at V and 5 bases at J, with 8 bases between. CDR3 DNA sequence: TGTGCCAGCAGCTTAGTTAGGGTGGAGACCCAGTACTTC. It yields the protein CASSLVRVETQYF.

The chain uses TRBV6-5 and TRBJ2-1; D unclear. Trimming shortened V by 4 bases and J by 1 base, and 11 bases separated the two germline ends. The V gene's germline CDR1 is MNHEY and CDR2 SVGAGI. The CDR3 sequence is 15 residues long. The CDR3, as DNA: TGTGCCAGCAGTTTGACGGCTATTTCCTACAATGAGCAGTTCTTC. Amino acid sequence: CASSLTAISYNEQFF.

The rearrangement links TRBV7-2 to TRBJ2-1; 7 nucleotides align to TRBD2. Germline CDR1 and CDR2: SGHTA and FQGNSA. CDR3 size: 15 residues. V was pared by 5 bases and J by 2 bases, with 6 bases of the junction left unmatched. The CDR3 DNA follows: TGTGCCAGCAGCAGAACCGGGACTACCTACAATGAGCAGTTCTTC. Translation gives CASSRTGTTYNEQFF.

V usage is TRBV7-2 and J usage is TRBJ2-5; TRBD2 matches at 9 bases. The length of the CDR3 is 14 residues. J was trimmed by 4 bases and V by 5 bases; bases with no gene match: 5. Germline CDR1 reads SGHTA; CDR2 reads FQGNSA. CDR3 DNA: TGTGCCAGCAGCAAGGGACTAGCCCGAGAGACCCAGTACTTC. It yields the protein CASSKGLARETQYF.

This clone has more than one count but fewer than ten. This sequence joins TRBV5-4 and TRBJ1-2, with TRBD1 as a possible D gene (6 bases). The CDR3 extends over 13 amino acids. The V and J ends lost 2 bases and 9 bases respectively, with 14 bases between them. Germline V gene lookup returns CDR1 SGHNT and CDR2 YYREEE (reference sequence). The CDR3 sequence: CASSFGQGKSYTF. CDR3 bases: TGTGCCAGCAGCTTTGGGCAGGGGAAGAGCTACACCTTC.

The V and J genes are TRBV7-9 and TRBJ2-7; D gene uncertain. Germline CDR1 reads SEHNR; CDR2 reads FQNEAQ (reference sequence). This CDR3 has 13 residues. Trimming stripped 2 bases from V and 7 bases from J, with 12 bases between. The CDR3 region has the DNA TGTGCCAGCAGCTTATCCCAGTATGGGGAGCAGTACTTC. Its translation: CASSLSQYGEQYF.

The chain is built from TRBV19 and TRBJ1-5; TRBD1 is a possible D gene (5 bases). The CDR3 runs 17 residues. Germline-derived CDR1 and CDR2 are LNHDA and SQIVND (reference sequence). Trimming removed 1 base at V and 2 bases at J, with 15 bases between. This CDR3 reads CASSIAGEEKGNQPQHF. The CDR3 DNA is TGTGCCAGTAGTATAGCGGGGGAGGAGAAGGGCAATCAGCCCCAGCATTTT.

This chain joins TRBV7-6 and TRBJ2-5, with 8 bases matching TRBD1. V gave up 8 bases and J gave up 2 bases; unmatched junction bases: 7. This CDR3 has 14 amino acids. The V gene's germline CDR1 is SGHVS and CDR2 FNYEAQ. CDR3 nucleotide sequence: TGTGCCAGCCTTCCCGGGACAGGACAAGAGACCCAGTACTTC. Translating it yields CASLPGTGQETQYF.

In nucleotides, the CDR3 is TGTGCCAGCAGCTGGGACGGCCAAACTGGGGAGACCCAGTACTTC. Its translation is CASSWDGQTGETQYF. The chain couples TRBV5-4 to TRBJ2-5; D is perhaps TRBD1 or TRBD2 (5 bases each). This CDR3 is built from 15 residues. The V gene lost 3 bases and the J gene lost 5 bases, with 17 bases spanning the gap. In germline, CDR1 is SGHNT, CDR2 YYREEE (reference sequence). Full variable domain (outside the CDR3, taken from reference TRBV5-4 and TRBJ2-5): ETGVTQSPTHLIKTRGQQVTLRCSSQSGHNTVSWYQQALGQGPQFIFQYYREEENGRGNFPPRFSGLQFPNYSSELNVNALELDDSALYLCASSWDGQTGETQYFGPGTRLLVL.

V usage is TRBV2 and J usage is TRBJ1-5, with D unclear. This CDR3 is built from 17 residues. V shed 7 bases and J shed 0 bases, with 19 bases lying between them. Per germline, CDR1 SNHLY and CDR2 FYNNEI. In DNA form, the CDR3 reads TGTGCCAGCAATGAGGGCCCCCTCTACTATAGCAATCAGCCCCAGCATTTT. Amino acids: CASNEGPLYYSNQPQHF. The variable domain in full, with the rest retrieved from reference TRBV2 and TRBJ1-5, is EPEVTQTPSHQVTQMGQEVILRCVPISNHLYFYWYRQILGQKVEFLVSFYNNEISEKSEIFDDQFSVERPDGSNFTLKIRSTKLEDSAMYFCASNEGPLYYSNQPQHFGDGTRLSIL.

The chain recombines TRBV28 with TRBJ1-2, with unresolved D. Germline loops: CDR1 MDHEN, CDR2 SYDVKM. This CDR3 is built from 10 residues. V lost 3 bases to trimming and J lost 8 bases, with 4 bases between them. The CDR3 sequence is CASSFGGYTF. CDR3 bases: TGTGCCAGCAGTTTTGGGGGCTACACCTTC.

J is TRBJ2-7 and V is TRBV18, with D hard to call. From germline, CDR1 is KGHSH and CDR2 LQKENI. V lost 0 bases, J lost 4 bases, and 7 bases lay in between. This CDR3 comprises 13 residues. CDR3 coding DNA: TGTGCCAGCTCACCACCATCCGTATACGAGCAGTACTTC. Translating gives CASSPPSVYEQYF.

The chain links TRBV10-3 to TRBJ2-7, with 7 nucleotides matching TRBD2. Trimming at V came to 11 bases and at J to 0 bases, leaving 7 bases not matched to a gene. CDR3 length: 13 residues. CDR1 is ENHRY, CDR2 SYGVKD, per germline. CDR3 in DNA: TGTGCCGGTGGGGGAGGGGACTCCTACGAGCAGTACTTC. The encoded protein is CAGGGGDSYEQYF.

The chain recombines TRBV4-3 with TRBJ1-1; no firm D call. The V gene's germline CDR1 is LGHNA and CDR2 YSLEER. V gave up 0 bases and J gave up 4 bases, with 15 bases separating them. This CDR3 has 16 residues. The CDR3 reads CASSQDTTGGSTEAFF. CDR3 nucleotide sequence: TGCGCCAGCAGCCAAGATACGACGGGAGGTAGCACTGAAGCTTTCTTT.

The chain joins TRBV7-2 to TRBJ2-7; D is tentatively TRBD1 or TRBD2 (5 bases each). Germline assignment: CDR1 SGHTA and CDR2 FQGNSA. V was pared by 3 bases and J by 2 bases, with 11 bases between. This CDR3 has 14 residues. The CDR3 sequence: CASSFRDGTYEQYF. Here the CDR3 DNA reads TGTGCCAGCAGCTTCCGGGACGGAACCTACGAGCAGTACTTC.

The chain combines TRBV9 with TRBJ2-7, with 11 bases matching TRBD1. The CDR3 is 17 residues long. CDR1 and CDR2 (germline): SGDLS, YYNGEE. The J segment lost 1 base and the V segment lost 4 bases, leaving 10 bases of the junction unmatched. CDR3 nucleotides: TGTGCCAGCAGCCCCCGGGGGGGACAGGGGGTATCCTACGAGCAGTACTTC. It translates to CASSPRGGQGVSYEQYF. The full variable domain, its missing parts supplied by reference TRBV9 and TRBJ2-7, is DSGVTQTPKHLITATGQRVTLRCSPRSGDLSVYWYQQSLDQGLQFLIQYYNGEERAKGNILERFSAQQFPDLHSELNLSSLELGDSALYFCASSPRGGQGVSYEQYFGPGTRLTVT.

The CDR3 loop reads CASSQDGVLGGGTQYF. The CDR3 nucleotides read TGCGCCAGCAGCCAAGATGGAGTCCTAGGCGGGGGTACGCAGTATTTT. The chain uses TRBV4-3 and TRBJ2-3; 7 bases agree with TRBD2. This CDR3 is built from 16 residues. Losses at the gene ends were 0 bases for V and 8 bases for J; bases not matched to a gene: 11. Germline V gives CDR1 LGHNA, CDR2 YSLEER.